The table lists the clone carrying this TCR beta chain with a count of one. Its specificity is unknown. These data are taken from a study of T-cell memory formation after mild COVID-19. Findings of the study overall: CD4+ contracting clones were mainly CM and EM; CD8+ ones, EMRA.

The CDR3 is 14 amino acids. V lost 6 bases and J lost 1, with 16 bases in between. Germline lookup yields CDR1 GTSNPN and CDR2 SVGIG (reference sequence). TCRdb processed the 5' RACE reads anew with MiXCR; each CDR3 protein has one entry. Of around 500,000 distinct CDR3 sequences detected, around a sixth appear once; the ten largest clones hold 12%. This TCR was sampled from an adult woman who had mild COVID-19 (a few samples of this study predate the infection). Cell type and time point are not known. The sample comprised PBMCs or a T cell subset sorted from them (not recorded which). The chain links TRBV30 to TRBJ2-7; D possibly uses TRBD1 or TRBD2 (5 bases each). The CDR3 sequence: CACLPGPRSYEQYF. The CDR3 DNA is TGTGCCTGTCTACCGGGACCGAGGTCCTACGAGCAGTACTTC.